Each of the 3 T cell receptor beta chains below was sequenced from the same sample in a study of T cell responses to AZD1222 COVID-19 vaccine. TCRdb keeps only in-frame clones here, not all; method: immunoSEQ multiplex PCR. The sample lists some 54,000 clones; approximately 90% were seen once. Material: peripheral blood, obtained on day 0 of AZD1222 vaccination. These TCRs come from an adult in good health.

This clone appeared a single time. Germline and junction disagree at one end, which may indicate a read error. The rearrangement uses TRBV7-2 and TRBJ1-1, with D possibly TRBD1 on 6 matching bases. Germline V gene data show CDR1 as SGHTA and CDR2 as FQGNSA. The CDR3 is 9 residues long. The CDR3 bases are TGTGCCAGCAGCTACAGGGCCTCTTTT. It encodes CASSYRASF.

The chain has TRBV7-2 and TRBJ1-5; D ambiguous. CDR3 length: 13 residues. Deletions cut 2 bases from V and 0 bases from J, with 2 bases between. Germline V CDR1 and CDR2: SGHTA, FQGNSA. The CDR3 loop reads CASSLHSNQPQHF. In nucleotides, the CDR3 is TGTGCCAGCAGCTTACATAGCAATCAGCCCCAGCATTTT. Based on the CDR3 plus reference TRBV7-2 and TRBJ1-5, the full variable domain is GAGVSQSPSNKVTEKGKDVELRCDPISGHTALYWYRQSLGQGLEFLIYFQGNSAPDKSGLPSDRFSAERTGGSVSTLTIQRTQQEDSAVYLCASSLHSNQPQHFGDGTRLSIL.

The chain uses TRBV5-4 and TRBJ1-2, with D possibly being TRBD1 (5 bases). Germline V gene lookup returns CDR1 SGHNT and CDR2 YYREEE (reference sequence). This CDR3 comprises 13 residues. With 2 bases removed from V and 1 base from J, the gap between germline ends came to 6 bases. The CDR3 sequence is CASSLDSNYGYTF. CDR3 DNA: TGTGCCAGCAGCTTAGACAGTAACTATGGCTACACCTTC.